Shown below are 28 T cell receptor beta chains from a single sample sequenced in a study of cytomegalovirus exposure and HLA in healthy donors. Primers for the PCR totalled 60 Vbeta and 13 Jbeta. Assay: immunoSEQ multiplex PCR; the TCRdb copy retains only in-frame clones and omits some. The table includes under 150,000 clones, about four fifths detected once. Sequencing used PBMCs. Every receptor here comes from a man younger than 30 in good health and CMV-seronegative.

This clone showed up just a few times. The CDR3 sequence is CAWKRGGEAFF. In nucleotides, the CDR3 is TGTGCCTGGAAACGCGGCGGGGAAGCTTTCTTT. The rearrangement links TRBV30 to TRBJ1-1; D gene uncertain. Trimming shortened V by 4 bases and J by 8 bases, and 11 bases separated the two germline ends. Germline V gene lookup returns CDR1 GTSNPN and CDR2 SVGIG (reference sequence). The CDR3 extends over 11 amino acids.

V and J are TRBV6-1 and TRBJ1-2; 7 bases are shared with TRBD1. Germline CDR1 reads MNHNS; CDR2 reads SASEGT. This CDR3 is built from 13 residues. Trimming at V came to 1 base and at J to 8 bases, leaving 4 bases not matched to a gene. The CDR3 loop reads CASSEVRGQGYTF. The CDR3 region has the DNA TGTGCCAGCAGTGAAGTAAGGGGGCAAGGCTACACCTTC.

The V gene is TRBV30, the J gene TRBJ2-2; 8 nucleotides match TRBD1. This CDR3 region has 14 residues. Germline V lookup: CDR1 GTSNPN, CDR2 SVGIG (reference sequence). The J segment lost 7 bases and the V segment lost 6 bases, leaving 10 bases of the junction unmatched. The chain's CDR3 is CACGGRGRGGELFF. CDR3 nucleotides: TGTGCCTGCGGGGGCAGGGGGCGCGGCGGGGAGCTGTTTTTT. The full variable domain, rest sourced from reference TRBV30 and TRBJ2-2, is SQTIHQWPATLVQPVGSPLSLECTVEGTSNPNLYWYRQAAGRGLQLLFYSVGIGQISSEVPQNLSASRPQDRQFILSSKKLLLSDSGFYLCACGGRGRGGELFFGEGSRLTVL.

The V call is TRBV28, the J call TRBJ1-3; 7 bases are a match to TRBD1. The germline CDR1 and CDR2 sequences are MDHEN and SYDVKM. V was pared by 6 bases and J by 4 bases, with 9 bases of the junction left unmatched. The CDR3 consists of 15 residues. The CDR3 region has the DNA TGTGCCAGCAGCGGGACAGCTCTAGGAGGAAACACCATATATTTT. Its protein is CASSGTALGGNTIYF.

The gene calls are TRBV4-3 and TRBJ1-1; TRBD1 aligns across 9 bases. Unmatched junction bases numbered 9, after V lost 0 bases and J lost 1 base. Germline values: CDR1 LGHNA, CDR2 YSLEER. This CDR3 region has 18 residues. The CDR3 reads CASSQEGTGLAANTEAFF. The CDR3 DNA reads TGCGCCAGCAGCCAAGAGGGGACAGGGTTAGCGGCGAACACTGAAGCTTTCTTT.

This clone came up a few times. The V gene is TRBV5-4, the J gene TRBJ1-2; tentative D call: TRBD1 (6 bases). The germline V gene has CDR1 SGHNT and CDR2 YYREEE (reference sequence). This CDR3 spans 16 amino acids. V gave up 3 bases and J gave up 4 bases, with 19 bases separating them. The CDR3 is CASSSPGTQFRYGYTF. The DNA of the CDR3 is TGTGCCAGCAGCTCCCCCGGGACACAATTCCGCTATGGCTACACCTTC. The whole variable domain, remainder taken from reference TRBV5-4 and TRBJ1-2, is ETGVTQSPTHLIKTRGQQVTLRCSSQSGHNTVSWYQQALGQGPQFIFQYYREEENGRGNFPPRFSGLQFPNYSSELNVNALELDDSALYLCASSSPGTQFRYGYTFGSGTRLTVV.

The chain joins TRBV19 to TRBJ1-5; D may be TRBD1 (5 bases). This CDR3 spans 15 amino acids. Trimming took 3 bases from V and 2 from J, leaving 11 bases between them. Germline lookup yields CDR1 LNHDA and CDR2 SQIVND (reference sequence). The CDR3 loop reads CASSMAPRGNQPQHF. The CDR3 nucleotides read TGTGCCAGTAGTATGGCCCCCAGGGGCAATCAGCCCCAGCATTTT.

In its sample, this clone was seen a few times. V gene TRBV5-1 combines with J gene TRBJ1-2; TRBD1 matches 7 bases. This CDR3 spans 15 amino acids. With 0 bases clipped from V and 2 bases from J, the junction kept 4 bases outside the gene matches. Per the germline V gene, CDR1 is SGHRS and CDR2 is YFSETQ. CDR3 sequence reads: CASSLVGTANYGYTF. In DNA form, the CDR3 reads TGCGCCAGCAGCTTGGTAGGGACAGCGAACTATGGCTACACCTTC.

The rearrangement uses TRBV7-6 and TRBJ1-5; weak D call: TRBD1 (6 bases). Trimming pared 5 bases from V and 5 bases from J, leaving 10 bases between. The CDR3 runs to 13 residues. The germline V gene has CDR1 SGHVS and CDR2 FNYEAQ. CDR3 in amino acids: CASSPNRDQPQHF. In nucleotides, the CDR3 is TGTGCCAGCAGCCCAAACAGGGATCAGCCCCAGCATTTT. Complete variable domain (other parts from reference TRBV7-6 and TRBJ1-5): GAGVSQSPRYKVTKRGQDVALRCDPISGHVSLYWYRQALGQGPEFLTYFNYEAQQDKSGLPNDRFSAERPEGSISTLTIQRTEQRDSAMYRCASSPNRDQPQHFGDGTRLSIL.

The chain uses TRBV9 and TRBJ2-2; D call uncertain. The length of the CDR3 is 14 residues. V was shortened by 4 bases and J by 4 bases, with 11 bases between the two germline ends. CDR1 and CDR2 from the germline V gene are SGDLS and YYNGEE. The CDR3 sequence: CASSPRASTGELFF. The CDR3 region has the DNA TGTGCCAGCAGCCCTAGAGCGAGCACCGGGGAGCTGTTTTTT. Full variable domain (outside the CDR3, taken from reference TRBV9 and TRBJ2-2): DSGVTQTPKHLITATGQRVTLRCSPRSGDLSVYWYQQSLDQGLQFLIQYYNGEERAKGNILERFSAQQFPDLHSELNLSSLELGDSALYFCASSPRASTGELFFGEGSRLTVL.

The V call is TRBV5-1, the J call TRBJ2-6, with D tentatively TRBD1 (6 bases). Germline V gene sequence: CDR1 SGHRS, CDR2 YFSETQ. The V and J ends lost 4 bases and 0 bases respectively, with 11 bases between them. The CDR3 is made up of 16 amino acids. The DNA of the CDR3 is TGCGCCAGCAGCGTACAGGGTGTCTCTGGGGCCAACGTCCTGACTTTC. Protein: CASSVQGVSGANVLTF.

The chain uses TRBV5-4 and TRBJ1-6, with 9 bases identical to TRBD1. The CDR3 covers 15 residues. Trimming at V came to 4 bases and at J to 7 bases, leaving 6 bases not matched to a gene. The germline gives CDR1 SGHNT, CDR2 YYREEE (reference sequence). The CDR3 region is CASSGGTGTNSPLHF. The DNA for the CDR3 is TGTGCCAGCAGCGGGGGGACAGGGACCAATTCACCCCTCCACTTT.

This sequence joins TRBV5-1 and TRBJ2-3; 7 bases fit TRBD2. This CDR3 spans 18 amino acids. Trimming cost V 2 bases and J 2 bases; bases outside gene matches: 14. CDR1 and CDR2 (germline): SGHRS, YFSETQ. DNA for the CDR3: TGCGCCAGCAGCTTTAAATCCCCTTCTAGCGGACACACAGATACGCAGTATTTT. Its translation: CASSFKSPSSGHTDTQYF. Variable domain in full (rest from reference TRBV5-1 and TRBJ2-3): KAGVTQTPRYLIKTRGQQVTLSCSPISGHRSVSWYQQTPGQGLQFLFEYFSETQRNKGNFPGRFSGRQFSNSRSEMNVSTLELGDSALYLCASSFKSPSSGHTDTQYFGPGTRLTVL.

The CDR3 bases are TGTGCCAGCAGTTTAGCAGGGAGGGATACTGAAGCTTTCTTT. Translating it yields CASSLAGRDTEAFF. J is TRBJ1-1 and V is TRBV28, with a weak D call TRBD1 (5 bases). CDR1 is MDHEN and CDR2 is SYDVKM in the germline V gene. The CDR3 consists of 14 residues. Trimming pared 2 bases from V and 5 bases from J, leaving 12 bases between.

This clone occurred a few times. Distinct nucleotide sequences in the sample also encode this CDR3. The V and J genes are TRBV30 and TRBJ1-4; 7 bases align to TRBD1. Per the germline V gene, CDR1 is GTSNPN and CDR2 is SVGIG (reference sequence). CDR3 length: 15 amino acids. The junction had 6 bases not matched to a gene; V was cut back by 0 bases and J by 5 bases. CDR3 nucleotide sequence: TGTGCCTGGAGTGTAGGGACAGCGGCGAATGAAAAACTGTTTTTT. It is translated as CAWSVGTAANEKLFF. Full variable domain (outside the CDR3, taken from reference TRBV30 and TRBJ1-4): SQTIHQWPATLVQPVGSPLSLECTVEGTSNPNLYWYRQAAGRGLQLLFYSVGIGQISSEVPQNLSASRPQDRQFILSSKKLLLSDSGFYLCAWSVGTAANEKLFFGSGTQLSVL.

This clone was recorded a few times. The CDR3 DNA follows: TGTGCCAGCGTGACAGCGCCGGGAGGCAACACCATATATTTT. Translating it yields CASVTAPGGNTIYF. The chain uses TRBV6-1 and TRBJ1-3, with a possible D match to TRBD1 (5 bases). Trimming shortened V by 8 bases and J by 7 bases, and 18 bases separated the two germline ends. The CDR3 loop spans 14 amino acids. In germline, CDR1 is MNHNS, CDR2 SASEGT.

This chain uses TRBV19 with TRBJ1-2; D possibly corresponds to TRBD1 (5 bases). The germline CDR1 and CDR2 sequences are LNHDA and SQIVND (reference sequence). The ends were cut back, 10 bases at V and 8 bases at J, with 23 bases in the middle. CDR3 size: 14 residues. The CDR3 loop reads CATTRDSLRTGYTF. CDR3 nucleotides: TGTGCCACCACCCGGGACTCCCTCAGGACGGGCTACACCTTC.

In this sample, this clone turned up a few times. This sequence joins TRBV7-9 and TRBJ1-1, with TRBD1 matching 7 bases. This CDR3 contains 15 residues. CDR1 SEHNR and CDR2 FQNEAQ come from the germline V gene (reference sequence). V was pared by 4 bases and J by 6 bases, with 11 bases of the junction left unmatched. For the CDR3, the DNA is TGTGCCAGCAGCTCAACAGGGGCCCGGATAGCTGAAGCTTTCTTT. Protein: CASSSTGARIAEAFF. Combining the CDR3 with reference TRBV7-9 and TRBJ1-1 gives the whole variable domain DTGVSQNPRHKITKRGQNVTFRCDPISEHNRLYWYRQTLGQGPEFLTYFQNEAQLEKSRLLSDRFSAERPKGSFSTLEIQRTEQGDSAMYLCASSSTGARIAEAFFGQGTRLTVV.

This chain connects TRBV6-5 to TRBJ2-3; 9 bases match TRBD2. Germline loops: CDR1 MNHEY, CDR2 SVGAGI. The CDR3 has 16 residues. The ends lost 4 bases at V and 5 bases at J; junction bases unmatched: 10. CDR3 residues: CASSLGAGGVGDTQYF. The DNA for the CDR3 is TGTGCCAGCAGTTTAGGAGCGGGGGGAGTAGGAGATACGCAGTATTTT.

The chain couples TRBV11-2 to TRBJ2-2; 7 bases are shared with TRBD1. The CDR3 is 17 amino acids. The germline CDR1 and CDR2 sequences are SGHAT and FQNNGV. V lost 3 bases and J lost 1; bases outside the gene matches: 8. The CDR3 coding sequence is TGTGCCAGCAGCTTCCTCCGAGACAGGGTGAACACCGGGGAGCTGTTTTTT. Its protein is CASSFLRDRVNTGELFF.

The chain joins TRBV5-1 to TRBJ1-4; perhaps TRBD1 as D (5 bases). In germline, CDR1 is SGHRS, CDR2 YFSETQ. The V end lost 0 bases, the J end lost 10 bases, and 13 bases lay between the germline ends. The CDR3 runs 14 residues. The CDR3 nucleotides are TGCGCCAGCAGCTTGGAACCAGGGATTGGAAAACTGTTTTTT. Its protein product is CASSLEPGIGKLFF.

J is TRBJ1-1 and V is TRBV9; possibly TRBD1 for D (6 bases). The CDR3 sequence is 14 residues long. Trimming cost V 0 bases and J 4 bases, with 10 bases left between them. CDR1 is SGDLS and CDR2 is YYNGEE in the germline V gene. The CDR3 region has the DNA TGTGCCAGCAGCGTAGTTTTAGGGGGCACTGAAGCTTTCTTT. It is translated as CASSVVLGGTEAFF.

The rearrangement joins TRBV21-1 to TRBJ1-5; TRBD1 was called by the table and not checked on the DNA. TRBV21-1 is an annotated pseudogene. The length of the CDR3 is 15 residues. The CDR3 DNA is TGTGCCAGCAGCAAAGAGGGGGTTGCACATCAGCCCCAGCATTTT. It specifies CASSKEGVAHQPQHF.

V is TRBV27 and J is TRBJ1-1; 7 bases match TRBD1. The CDR3 extends over 16 amino acids. Germline V gene data show CDR1 as MNHEY and CDR2 as SMNVEV (reference sequence). J gave up 1 base and V 2 bases, and 7 bases lay outside the gene matches. The CDR3 bases are TGTGCCAGCAGTTTAGTACAGGGGCGACGGAACACTGAAGCTTTCTTT. Its protein product is CASSLVQGRRNTEAFF.

This chain joins TRBV5-4 and TRBJ1-3; D remains ambiguous. The CDR3 totals 15 residues. CDR1 and CDR2 (germline): SGHNT, YYREEE (reference sequence). V was pared by 3 bases and J by 5 bases, with 15 bases between. In DNA, the CDR3 is TGTGCCAGCAGCTGGACGGAGGCAGGCCGAAACACCATATATTTT. It yields the protein CASSWTEAGRNTIYF.

The V gene is TRBV28, the J gene TRBJ1-1; D gene unclear. This CDR3 region has 15 residues. Deletions cut 2 bases from V and 1 base from J, with 11 bases between. In germline, CDR1 is MDHEN, CDR2 SYDVKM. CDR3 sequence: CASSLAYDSNTEAFF. The CDR3 region has the DNA TGTGCCAGCAGTTTAGCGTATGACTCGAACACTGAAGCTTTCTTT.

This chain connects TRBV7-6 to TRBJ1-2; 8 bases are shared with TRBD1. Germline CDR1 and CDR2: SGHVS and FNYEAQ. After removal of 3 bases from V and 0 bases from J, the junction contained 15 bases not matched to a gene. CDR3 size: 19 residues. In DNA, the CDR3 is TGTGCCAGCAGCTTGAGAGCGGGACAGGTCGGTTTGGCTAACTATGGCTACACCTTC. This sequence encodes CASSLRAGQVGLANYGYTF.

The chain joins TRBV2 to TRBJ1-2; 8 positions agree with TRBD1. J lost 8 bases, V lost 4 bases, and 6 bases had no gene match. Germline CDR1 SNHLY, CDR2 FYNNEI. This CDR3 has 13 amino acids. The CDR3 reads CASSVDREGGYTF. Written as DNA, the CDR3 is TGTGCCAGCAGTGTGGACAGGGAAGGAGGCTACACCTTC.